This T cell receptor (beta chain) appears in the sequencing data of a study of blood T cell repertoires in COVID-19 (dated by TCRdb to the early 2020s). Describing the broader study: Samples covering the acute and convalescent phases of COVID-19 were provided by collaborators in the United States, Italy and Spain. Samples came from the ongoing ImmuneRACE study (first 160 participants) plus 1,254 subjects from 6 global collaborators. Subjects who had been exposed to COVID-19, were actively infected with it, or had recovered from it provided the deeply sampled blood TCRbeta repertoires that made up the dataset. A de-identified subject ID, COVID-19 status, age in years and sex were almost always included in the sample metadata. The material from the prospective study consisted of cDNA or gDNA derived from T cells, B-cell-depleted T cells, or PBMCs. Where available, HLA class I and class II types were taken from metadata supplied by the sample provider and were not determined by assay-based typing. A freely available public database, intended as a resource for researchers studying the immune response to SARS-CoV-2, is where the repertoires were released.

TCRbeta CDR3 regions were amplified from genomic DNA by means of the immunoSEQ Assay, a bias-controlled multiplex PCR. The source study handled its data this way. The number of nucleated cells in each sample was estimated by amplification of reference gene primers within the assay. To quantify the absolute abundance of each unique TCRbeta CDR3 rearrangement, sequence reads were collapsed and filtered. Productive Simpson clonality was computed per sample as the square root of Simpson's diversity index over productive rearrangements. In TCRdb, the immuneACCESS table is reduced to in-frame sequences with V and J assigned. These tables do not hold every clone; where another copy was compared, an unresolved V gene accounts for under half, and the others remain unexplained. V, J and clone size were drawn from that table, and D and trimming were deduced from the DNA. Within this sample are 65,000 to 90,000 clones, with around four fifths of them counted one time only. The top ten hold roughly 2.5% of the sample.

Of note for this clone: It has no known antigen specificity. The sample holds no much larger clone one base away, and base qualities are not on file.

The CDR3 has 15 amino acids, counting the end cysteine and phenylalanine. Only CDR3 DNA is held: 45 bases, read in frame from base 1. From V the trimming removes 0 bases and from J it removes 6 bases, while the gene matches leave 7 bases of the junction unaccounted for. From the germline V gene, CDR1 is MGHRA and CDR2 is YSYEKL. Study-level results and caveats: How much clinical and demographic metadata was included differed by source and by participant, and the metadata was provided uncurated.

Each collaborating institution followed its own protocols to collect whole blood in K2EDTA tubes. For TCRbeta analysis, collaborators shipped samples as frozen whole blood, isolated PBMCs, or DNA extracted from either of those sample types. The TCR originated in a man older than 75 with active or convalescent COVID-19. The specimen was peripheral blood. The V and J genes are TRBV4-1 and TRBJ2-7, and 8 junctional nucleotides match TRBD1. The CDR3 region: CASSQEWQGASEQYF. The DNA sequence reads TGCGCCAGCAGCCAAGAGTGGCAGGGGGCTAGCGAGCAGTACTTC.